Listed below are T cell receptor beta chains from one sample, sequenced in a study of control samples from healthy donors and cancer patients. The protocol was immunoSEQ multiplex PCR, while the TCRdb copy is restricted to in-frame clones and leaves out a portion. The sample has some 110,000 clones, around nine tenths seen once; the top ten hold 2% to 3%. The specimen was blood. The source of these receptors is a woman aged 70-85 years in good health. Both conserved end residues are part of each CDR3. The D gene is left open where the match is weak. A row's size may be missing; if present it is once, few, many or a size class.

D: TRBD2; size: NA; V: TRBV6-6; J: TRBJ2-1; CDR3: CASSRYVVAGGGEQFF; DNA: TGTGCCAGCAGCCGTTACGTAGTAGCGGGGGGAGGTGAGCAGTTCTTC
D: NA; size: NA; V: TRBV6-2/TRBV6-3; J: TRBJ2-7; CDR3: CASSYGELEQYF; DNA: TGTGCCAGCAGTTACGGAGAACTCGAGCAGTACTTC
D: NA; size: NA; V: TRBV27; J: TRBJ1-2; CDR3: CASSHGGNYGYTF; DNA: TGTGCCTCGTCACATGGGGGTAACTATGGCTACACCTTC
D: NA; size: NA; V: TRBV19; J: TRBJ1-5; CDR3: CASSIWQGINQPQHF; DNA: TGTGCCAGTAGTATCTGGCAGGGGATCAATCAGCCCCAGCATTTT
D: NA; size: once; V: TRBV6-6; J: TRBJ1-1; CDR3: CASSYSDKLNTEAFF; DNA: TGTGCCAGCAGTTACTCAGACAAACTGAACACTGAAGCTTTCTTT
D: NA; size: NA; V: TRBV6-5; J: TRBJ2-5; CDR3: CASSSTVNQETQYF; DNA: TGTGCCAGCAGTAGTACCGTAAACCAAGAGACCCAGTACTTC
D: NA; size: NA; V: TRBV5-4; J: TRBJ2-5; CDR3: CASSLWGGFSETQYF; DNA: TGTGCCAGCAGCTTGTGGGGGGGCTTTTCCGAGACCCAGTACTTC
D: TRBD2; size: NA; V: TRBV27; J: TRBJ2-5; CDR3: CASSLGLAGGGVETQYF; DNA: TGTGCCAGCAGTTTAGGCCTAGCGGGGGGAGGCGTAGAGACCCAGTACTTC
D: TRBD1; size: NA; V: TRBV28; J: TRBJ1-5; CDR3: CASSLPITGANQPQHF; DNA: TGTGCCAGCAGTTTACCGATCACAGGGGCCAATCAGCCCCAGCATTTT
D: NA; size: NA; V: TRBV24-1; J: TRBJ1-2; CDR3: CATSPDSTNYGYTF; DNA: TGTGCCACCAGCCCCGACAGCACTAACTATGGCTACACCTTC
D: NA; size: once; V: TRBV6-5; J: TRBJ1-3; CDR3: CASSYGGSGNTIYF; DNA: TGTGCCAGCAGTTACGGTGGTTCTGGAAACACCATATATTTT
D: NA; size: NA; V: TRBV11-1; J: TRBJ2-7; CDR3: CASREGAREQYF; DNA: TGTGCCAGCAGAGAAGGGGCGAGGGAGCAGTACTTC
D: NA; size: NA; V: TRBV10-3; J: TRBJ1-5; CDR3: CAISEGGNQPQHF; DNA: TGTGCCATCAGCGAGGGGGGTAATCAGCCCCAGCATTTT
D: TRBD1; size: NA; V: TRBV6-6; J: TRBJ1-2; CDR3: CASSYAPRTGFYGYTF; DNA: TGTGCCAGCAGTTACGCTCCTAGGACAGGGTTCTATGGCTACACCTTC
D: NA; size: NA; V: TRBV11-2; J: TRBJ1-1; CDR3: CASSLNSDTEAFF; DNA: TGTGCCAGCAGCTTAAACAGCGACACTGAAGCTTTCTTT
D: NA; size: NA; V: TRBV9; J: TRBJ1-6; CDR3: CASSGEAYNSPLHF; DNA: TGTGCCAGCAGCGGGGAGGCATATAATTCACCCCTCCACTTT
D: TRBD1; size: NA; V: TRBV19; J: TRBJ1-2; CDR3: CASRVVGTADYGYTF; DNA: TGTGCCAGTAGGGTAGTCGGGACAGCGGACTATGGCTACACCTTC
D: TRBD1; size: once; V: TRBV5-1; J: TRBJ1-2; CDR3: CASSEGQGAGTF; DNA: TGCGCCAGCAGCGAAGGACAGGGGGCGGGCACCTTC
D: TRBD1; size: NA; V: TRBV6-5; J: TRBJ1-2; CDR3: CASRPGTVNYGYTF; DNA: TGTGCCAGCAGACCCGGGACAGTTAACTATGGCTACACCTTC
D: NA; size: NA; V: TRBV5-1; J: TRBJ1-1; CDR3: CASIPMTGLNTEAFF; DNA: TGCGCCAGCATCCCGATGACAGGCCTGAACACTGAAGCTTTCTTT
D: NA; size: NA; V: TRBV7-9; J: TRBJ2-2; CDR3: CASRAELANTGELFF; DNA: TGTGCCAGCAGGGCCGAGTTAGCGAACACCGGGGAGCTGTTTTTT
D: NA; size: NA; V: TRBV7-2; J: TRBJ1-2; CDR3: CASSWGVYGYTF; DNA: TGTGCCAGCAGTTGGGGGGTATACGGCTACACCTTC
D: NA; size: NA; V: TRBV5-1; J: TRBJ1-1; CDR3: CASSAGQTNTEAFF; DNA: TGCGCCAGCAGCGCGGGACAAACGAACACTGAAGCTTTCTTT
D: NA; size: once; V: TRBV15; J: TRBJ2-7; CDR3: CATSRDTPTTYEQYF; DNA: TGTGCCACCAGCAGAGATACACCTACAACCTACGAGCAGTACTTC
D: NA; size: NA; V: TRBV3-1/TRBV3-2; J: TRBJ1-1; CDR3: CASSHNQGNTEAFF; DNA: TGTGCCAGCAGCCATAATCAGGGGAACACTGAAGCTTTCTTT
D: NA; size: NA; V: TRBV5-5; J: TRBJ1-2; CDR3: CASSLWRGPNYGYTF; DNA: TGTGCCAGCAGCTTGTGGCGGGGTCCAAACTATGGCTACACCTTC
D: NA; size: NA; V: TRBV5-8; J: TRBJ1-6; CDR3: CASTTIGAPHF; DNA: TGTGCCAGCACCACGATAGGGGCGCCCCACTTT
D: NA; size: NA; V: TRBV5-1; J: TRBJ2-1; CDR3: CASKRDESYNEQFF; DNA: TGCGCCAGCAAGAGGGACGAATCCTACAATGAGCAGTTCTTC
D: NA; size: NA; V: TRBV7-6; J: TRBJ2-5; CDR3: CASSSQETQYF; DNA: TGTGCCAGCAGCTCGCAAGAGACCCAGTACTTC
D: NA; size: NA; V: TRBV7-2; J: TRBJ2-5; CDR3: CASSPKETQYF; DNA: TGTGCCAGCAGCCCGAAGGAGACCCAGTACTTC
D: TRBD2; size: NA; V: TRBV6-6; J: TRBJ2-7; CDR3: CASSSERGGTYEQYF; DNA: TGTGCCAGCAGTTCAGAGCGGGGGGGAACCTACGAGCAGTACTTC
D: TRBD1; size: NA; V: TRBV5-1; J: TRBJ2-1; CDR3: CASSTGQAYNEQFF; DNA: TGCGCCAGCAGCACCGGACAGGCCTACAATGAGCAGTTCTTC
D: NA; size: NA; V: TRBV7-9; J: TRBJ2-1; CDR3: CASSLAGGQREQFF; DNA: TGTGCCAGCAGCTTAGCGGGGGGGCAAAGAGAGCAGTTCTTC
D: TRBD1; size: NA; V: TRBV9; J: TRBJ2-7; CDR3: CASSAMTGDEQYF; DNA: TGTGCCAGCAGCGCCATGACAGGGGACGAGCAGTACTTC
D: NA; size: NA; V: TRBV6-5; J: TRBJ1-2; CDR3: CASSYGNYGYTF; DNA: TGTGCCAGCAGTTACGGGAACTATGGCTACACCTTC
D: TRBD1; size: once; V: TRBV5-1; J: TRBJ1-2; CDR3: CASSSGTGRSSYANYGYTF; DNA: TGCGCCAGCAGCAGTGGGACAGGTCGGAGCTCCTATGCTAACTATGGCTACACCTTC
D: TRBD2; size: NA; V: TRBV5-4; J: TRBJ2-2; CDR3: CAITSGGAKYTGELFF; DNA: TGTGCCATCACTAGCGGGGGGGCCAAATACACCGGGGAGCTGTTTTTT
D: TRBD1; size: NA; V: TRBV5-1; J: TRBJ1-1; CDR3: CASSLDTGVRAEAFF; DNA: TGCGCCAGCAGCTTGGATACAGGGGTGAGAGCTGAAGCTTTCTTT
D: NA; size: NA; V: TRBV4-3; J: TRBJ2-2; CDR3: CASSQPGLRSGELFF; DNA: TGCGCCAGCAGCCAACCGGGCCTACGTTCCGGGGAGCTGTTTTTT
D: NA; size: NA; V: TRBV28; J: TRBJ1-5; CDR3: CASSGDFNQPQHF; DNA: TGTGCCAGCAGTGGGGACTTCAATCAGCCCCAGCATTTT
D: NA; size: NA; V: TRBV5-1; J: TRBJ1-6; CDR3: CASSLRGAGDNSPLHF; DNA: TGCGCCAGCAGCCTCAGGGGCGCGGGTGATAATTCACCCCTCCACTTT
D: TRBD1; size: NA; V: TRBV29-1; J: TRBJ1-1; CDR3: CSAIHQGGGTEAFF; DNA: TGCAGCGCCATTCACCAAGGGGGCGGGACTGAAGCTTTCTTT
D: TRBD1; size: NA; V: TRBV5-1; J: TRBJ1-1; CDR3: CASSLADRGRTEAFF; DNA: TGCGCCAGCAGCTTGGCCGACAGGGGGCGAACTGAAGCTTTCTTT
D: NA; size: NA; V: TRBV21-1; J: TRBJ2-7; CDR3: CASSRGGENLAGGSSEQYF; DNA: TGTGCCAGCAGCAGAGGGGGCGAGAACCTAGCGGGGGGTTCTTCCGAGCAGTACTTC
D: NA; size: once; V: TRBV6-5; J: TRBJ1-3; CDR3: CASTSDRSSGNTIYF; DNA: TGTGCCAGCACTTCGGACAGAAGCTCTGGAAACACCATATATTTT
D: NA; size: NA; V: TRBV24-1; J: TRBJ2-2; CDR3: CATSDLGDRNTGELFF; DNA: TGTGCCACCAGTGATTTAGGGGATCGGAACACCGGGGAGCTGTTTTTT
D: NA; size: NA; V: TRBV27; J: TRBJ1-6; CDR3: CASSFGQRLRVPLHF; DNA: TGTGCCAGCAGTTTTGGACAGAGACTTCGAGTTCCCCTCCACTTT
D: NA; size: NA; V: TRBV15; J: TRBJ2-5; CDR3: CATSSMETQYF; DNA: TGTGCCACCAGCAGCATGGAGACCCAGTACTTC
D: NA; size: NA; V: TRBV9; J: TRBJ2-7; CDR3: CASSVDGRSYEQYF; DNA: TGTGCCAGCAGCGTAGATGGCAGATCCTACGAGCAGTACTTC